The source of this T cell receptor beta chain is a study of long-term antiretroviral therapy in people with HIV. Findings and limits, study-wide: Drawn between the mid-2000s and the late 2010s, the blood was possibly obtained under older ART regimens. Regardless of time point, clones expanded before ART dominated the repertoire.

With regard to this clone: The antigen is unknown.

Researchers report immunoSEQ v3.0 was run at survey level. Profiled with immunoSEQ multiplex PCR; TCRdb holds only in-frame clones, not every one. This sample has 42,000 or so clones, with 86% found just once. This receptor was identified in a woman in her forties or fifties with HIV. Sample: unsorted PBMCs, taken 1.2 years after starting antiretroviral therapy.

The CDR3 region is CASRTQETQYF. The CDR3 nucleotides are TGTGCCAGCCGTACCCAAGAGACCCAGTACTTC. The genes are TRBV18 and TRBJ2-5; D is unresolved. Between the trimmed V and J ends, which lost 8 bases and 1 base, there was a span of 5 bases. The CDR3 totals 11 residues. Germline V gene sequence: CDR1 KGHSH, CDR2 LQKENI.